Here is one T cell receptor beta chain with its context. What it binds is not known. The sorted Tregs were CD4+CD25+CD127-/low cells. Study conclusions and caveats: The larger cohort examined one V-J beta rearrangement, not whole repertoires. Tumor Tregs overlapped most with tumor, then blood, naive CD4+ cells.

After constant-region reverse-primer amplification, full-length variable regions underwent semi-nested PCR with Nested Universal Primer A. One entry per CDR3 protein, called by TCRdb with MiXCR from the 5' RACE reads. Of over 45,000 distinct CDR3 sequences in the sample, approximately 26% were seen once. CDR1 SGHTA and CDR2 FQGNSA come from the germline V gene. J was trimmed by 3 bases and V by 5 bases; bases with no gene match: 10. There are 16 residues in the CDR3. The sample was tumor-infiltrating Tregs sorted from the breast tumor. V and J are TRBV7-2 and TRBJ2-1, with TRBD2 matching 7 bases. This clonotype was obtained from a female donor with breast cancer. CDR3 coding DNA: TGTGCCAGCAGCCTGAGGCGGGCTAGCGGCTACAATGAGCAGTTCTTC. Translated: CASSLRRASGYNEQFF.